This T cell receptor (beta chain) was identified in a study of shared clonotypes between healthy human individuals. A split of CD4+ cells into CD45RA+ naive and CD45RA-negative memory subsets was performed. Germline CDR1 GTSNPN, CDR2 SVGIG (reference sequence). V gave up 1 base and J gave up 3 bases, with 16 bases separating them. The CDR3 spans 16 residues. TCRdb keeps only in-frame clones here, not all; method: immunoSEQ multiplex PCR. The data hold approximately 1.1 million clones, with roughly 74% observed a single time. The chain uses TRBV30 and TRBJ1-5; weak D call: TRBD1 (6 bases). The sample consisted of memory CD4+ T cells from PBMCs. Subset defined: CD45RA-negative fraction. This TCR came from a man aged 18 to 30 in good health. Some clones in this sample may be carry-over from other donors' samples. The CDR3 bases are TGTGCCTGGAGTGCTACCCCGGGACACAACAATCAGCCCCAGCATTTT. Translated, it gives CAWSATPGHNNQPQHF.